One and the same sample provided the 5 T cell receptor beta chains below, sequenced in a study of blood T cell repertoires in COVID-19 (dated by TCRdb to the early 2020s). Libraries came from the immunoSEQ multiplex PCR assay. The table was pulled from immuneACCESS by TCRdb, which kept in-frame rearrangements only. Such tables lose some clones; where checked, under half of the loss comes from unresolved V genes, and the rest has no known cause. The sample contains 200,000 to 250,000 clones, 86% of them found a single time. The ten largest clones take up 6.2% of the sample. Sequenced input: peripheral blood. Every receptor here comes from a man in his 60s with acute or convalescent COVID-19.

The chain couples TRBV7-9 to TRBJ1-2; TRBD1 matches at 7 bases. J gave up 4 bases and V 5 bases, and 10 bases lay outside the gene matches. The CDR3 runs to 15 residues. Germline CDR1 reads SEHNR; CDR2 reads FQNEAQ (reference sequence). This CDR3 reads CASSPGTAFPYGYTF. The CDR3 nucleotides read TGTGCCAGCAGCCCCGGGACAGCTTTTCCCTATGGCTACACCTTC.

The rearrangement uses TRBV29-1 and TRBJ1-1; tentative D call: TRBD1 (5 bases). The CDR3 is 11 residues long. The V and J ends lost 4 bases and 8 bases respectively, with 11 bases between them. Germline loops: CDR1 SQVTM, CDR2 ANQGSEA. CDR3 sequence: CSVGKGPEAFF. Written as DNA, the CDR3 is TGCAGCGTTGGAAAGGGGCCAGAAGCTTTCTTT. Full variable domain (rest looked up from reference TRBV29-1 and TRBJ1-1): SAVISQKPSRDICQRGTSLTIQCQVDSQVTMMFWYRQQPGQSLTLIATANQGSEATYESGFVIDKFPISRPNLTFSTLTVSNMSPEDSSIYLCSVGKGPEAFFGQGTRLTVV.

This clone is a singleton in its sample. V is TRBV2 and J is TRBJ2-3; perhaps TRBD2 as D (6 bases). In germline, CDR1 is SNHLY, CDR2 FYNNEI. Trimming pared 7 bases from V and 1 base from J, leaving 18 bases between. The CDR3 extends over 16 amino acids. The CDR3 region is CASTFLASAGTDTQYF. DNA for the CDR3: TGTGCCAGCACCTTCCTAGCGTCAGCAGGCACAGATACGCAGTATTTT.

The rearrangement links TRBV4-3 to TRBJ2-1; TRBD2 matches at 9 bases. Per the germline V gene, CDR1 is LGHNA and CDR2 is YSLEER. This CDR3 comprises 17 residues. V gave up 4 bases and J gave up 1 base; unmatched junction bases: 8. This CDR3 reads CASSRLLAGSSYNEQFF. The CDR3, as DNA: TGCGCCAGCAGCCGGTTACTAGCGGGTTCATCCTACAATGAGCAGTTCTTC.

This chain links TRBV19 with TRBJ2-1; D ambiguous. The germline V gene has CDR1 LNHDA and CDR2 SQIVND (reference sequence). V was trimmed by 5 bases and J by 4 bases, leaving 9 bases between them. The CDR3 spans 13 residues. The CDR3 spells CASSSELYNEQFF. Here the CDR3 DNA reads TGTGCCAGTAGTTCGGAGTTATACAATGAGCAGTTCTTC.